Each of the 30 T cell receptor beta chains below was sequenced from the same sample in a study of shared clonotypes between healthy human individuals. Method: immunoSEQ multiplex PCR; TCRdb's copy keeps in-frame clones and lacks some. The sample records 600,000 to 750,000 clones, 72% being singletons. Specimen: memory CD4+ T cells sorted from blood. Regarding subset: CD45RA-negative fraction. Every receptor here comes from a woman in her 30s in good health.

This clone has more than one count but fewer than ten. CDR3 amino acids: CASSGGVTPYNEQFF. CDR3 bases: TGTGCCAGCAGTGGGGGGGTCACTCCCTACAATGAGCAGTTCTTC. This chain uses TRBV2 with TRBJ2-1, with a possible D match to TRBD2 (6 bases). Germline-derived CDR1 and CDR2 are SNHLY and FYNNEI. The V end was cut by 4 bases, the J end by 2 bases, with 12 bases between. The CDR3 is made up of 15 amino acids.

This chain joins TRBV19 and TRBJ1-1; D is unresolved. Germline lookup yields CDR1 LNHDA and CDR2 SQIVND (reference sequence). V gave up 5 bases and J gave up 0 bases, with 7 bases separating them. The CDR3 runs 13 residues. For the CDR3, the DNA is TGTGCCAGTAGTGCGAACCTGAACACTGAAGCTTTCTTT. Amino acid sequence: CASSANLNTEAFF.

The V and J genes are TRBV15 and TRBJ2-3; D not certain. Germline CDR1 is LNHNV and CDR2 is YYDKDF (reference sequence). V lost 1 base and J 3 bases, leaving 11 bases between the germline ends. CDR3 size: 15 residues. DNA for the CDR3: TGTGCCACCAGCAGAGTCACGGGTACGACAGATACGCAGTATTTT. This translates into CATSRVTGTTDTQYF.

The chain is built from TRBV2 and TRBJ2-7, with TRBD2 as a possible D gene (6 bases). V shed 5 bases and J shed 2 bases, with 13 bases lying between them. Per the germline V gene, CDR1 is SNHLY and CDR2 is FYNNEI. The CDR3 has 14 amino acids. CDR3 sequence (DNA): TGTGCCAGCAGTCCTACGACTAGTACCTACGAGCAGTACTTC. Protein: CASSPTTSTYEQYF.

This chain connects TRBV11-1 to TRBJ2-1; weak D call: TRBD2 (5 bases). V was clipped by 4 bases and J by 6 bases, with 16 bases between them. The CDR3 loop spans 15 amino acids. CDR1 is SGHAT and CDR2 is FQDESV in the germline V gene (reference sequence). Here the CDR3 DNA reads TGTGCCAGCAGCTCCTTTACGGACTCTCGCAATGAGCAGTTCTTC. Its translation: CASSSFTDSRNEQFF.

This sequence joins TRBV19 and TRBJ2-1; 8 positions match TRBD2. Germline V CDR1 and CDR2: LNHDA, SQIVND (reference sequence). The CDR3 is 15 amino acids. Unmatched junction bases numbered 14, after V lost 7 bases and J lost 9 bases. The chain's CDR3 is CASTSPGLAFGEQFF. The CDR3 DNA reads TGTGCCAGTACCTCCCCCGGACTAGCCTTCGGTGAGCAGTTCTTC.

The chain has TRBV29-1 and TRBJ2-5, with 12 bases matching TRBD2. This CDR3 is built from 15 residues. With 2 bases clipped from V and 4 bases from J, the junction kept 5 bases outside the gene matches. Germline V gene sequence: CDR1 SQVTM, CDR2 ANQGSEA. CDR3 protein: CSVEPTSGSRETQYF. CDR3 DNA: TGCAGCGTTGAACCGACTAGCGGGAGTAGAGAGACCCAGTACTTC.

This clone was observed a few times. The CDR3 here is CASSSIGQDNTGELFF. CDR3 DNA: TGTGCCAGCAGCTCAATCGGACAGGACAACACCGGGGAGCTGTTTTTT. The chain combines TRBV7-7 with TRBJ2-2, with 7 bases lining up with TRBD1. This CDR3 is 16 amino acids long. The V gene's germline CDR1 is SSHAT and CDR2 FNYEAQ (reference sequence). The J segment lost 2 bases and the V segment lost 4 bases, leaving 7 bases of the junction unmatched.

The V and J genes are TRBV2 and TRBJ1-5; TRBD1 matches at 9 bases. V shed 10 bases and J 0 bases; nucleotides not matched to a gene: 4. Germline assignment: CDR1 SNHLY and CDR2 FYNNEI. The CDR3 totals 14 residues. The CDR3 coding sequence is TGTGCCACCAGACAGGGGGATAGCAATCAGCCCCAGCATTTT. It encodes CATRQGDSNQPQHF. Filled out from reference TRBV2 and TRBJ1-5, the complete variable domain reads EPEVTQTPSHQVTQMGQEVILRCVPISNHLYFYWYRQILGQKVEFLVSFYNNEISEKSEIFDDQFSVERPDGSNFTLKIRSTKLEDSAMYFCATRQGDSNQPQHFGDGTRLSIL.

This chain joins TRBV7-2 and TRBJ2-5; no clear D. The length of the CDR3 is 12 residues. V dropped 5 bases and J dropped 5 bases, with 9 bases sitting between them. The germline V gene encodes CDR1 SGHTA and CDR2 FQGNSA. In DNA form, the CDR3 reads TGTGCCAGCAGCCGAGGATGGGAGACCCAGTACTTC. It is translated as CASSRGWETQYF.

The CDR3 here is CASSPPSRQQFF. The CDR3 nucleotides read TGTGCCAGCAGTCCACCATCGCGGCAGCAGTTCTTC. This chain joins TRBV28 and TRBJ2-1; D uncertain. The CDR3 extends over 12 amino acids. Trimming removed 5 bases from V and 11 bases from J, with 13 bases in between. The germline CDR1 and CDR2 sequences are MDHEN and SYDVKM.

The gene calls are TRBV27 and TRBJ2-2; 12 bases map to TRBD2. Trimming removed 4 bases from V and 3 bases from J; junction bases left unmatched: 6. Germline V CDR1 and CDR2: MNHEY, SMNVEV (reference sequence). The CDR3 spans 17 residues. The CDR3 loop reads CASSSSGLAGHTGELFF. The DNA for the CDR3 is TGTGCCAGCAGTTCGAGCGGACTAGCGGGACACACCGGGGAGCTGTTTTTT.

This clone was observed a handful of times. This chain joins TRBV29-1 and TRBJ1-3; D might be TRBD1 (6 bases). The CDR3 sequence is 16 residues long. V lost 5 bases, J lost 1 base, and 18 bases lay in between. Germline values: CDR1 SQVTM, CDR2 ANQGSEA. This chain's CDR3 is CSVREQGGKSGNTIYF. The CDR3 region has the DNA TGCAGCGTTCGAGAACAGGGAGGTAAGTCTGGAAACACCATATATTTT.

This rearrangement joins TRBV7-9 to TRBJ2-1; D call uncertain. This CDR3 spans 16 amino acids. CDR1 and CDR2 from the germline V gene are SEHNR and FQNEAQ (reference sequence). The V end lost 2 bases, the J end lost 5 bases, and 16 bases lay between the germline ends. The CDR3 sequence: CASSLTRREPNNEQFF. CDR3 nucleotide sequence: TGTGCCAGCAGCTTAACCCGTAGAGAGCCCAACAATGAGCAGTTCTTC.

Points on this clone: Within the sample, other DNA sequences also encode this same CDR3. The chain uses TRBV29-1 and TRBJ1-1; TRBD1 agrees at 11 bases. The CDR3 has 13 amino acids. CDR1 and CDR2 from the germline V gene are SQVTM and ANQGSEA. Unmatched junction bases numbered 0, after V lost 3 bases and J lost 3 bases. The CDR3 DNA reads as TGCAGCGTTGAGGGACAGGGGGACACTGAAGCTTTCTTT. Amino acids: CSVEGQGDTEAFF.

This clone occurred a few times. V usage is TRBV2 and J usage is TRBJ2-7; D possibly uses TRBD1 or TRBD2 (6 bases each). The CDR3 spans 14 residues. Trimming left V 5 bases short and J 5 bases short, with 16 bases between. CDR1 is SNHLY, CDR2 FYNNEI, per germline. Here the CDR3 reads CASSRDIGGHEQYF. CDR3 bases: TGTGCCAGCAGTCGGGACATCGGGGGTCACGAGCAGTACTTC.

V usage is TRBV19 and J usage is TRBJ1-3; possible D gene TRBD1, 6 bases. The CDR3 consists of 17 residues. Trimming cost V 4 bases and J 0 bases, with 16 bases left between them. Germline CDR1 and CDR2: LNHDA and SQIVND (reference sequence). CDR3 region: CASSTRPGTISGNTIYF. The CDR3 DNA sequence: TGTGCCAGTAGTACGCGTCCTGGGACAATCTCTGGAAACACCATATATTTT.

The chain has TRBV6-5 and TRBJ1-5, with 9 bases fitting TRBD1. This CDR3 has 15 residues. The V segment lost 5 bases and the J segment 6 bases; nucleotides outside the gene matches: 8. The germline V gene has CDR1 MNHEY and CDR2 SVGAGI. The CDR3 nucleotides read TGTGCCAGCAGTCCCCGGGACAGGGCATTTCAGCCCCAGCATTTT. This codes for CASSPRDRAFQPQHF.

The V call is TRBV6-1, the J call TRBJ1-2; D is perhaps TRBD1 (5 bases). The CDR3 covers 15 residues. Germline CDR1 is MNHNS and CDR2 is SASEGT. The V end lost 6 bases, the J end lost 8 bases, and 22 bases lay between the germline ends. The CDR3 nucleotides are TGTGCCAGCAGGCACCGGGCAGGGCTAGTCGGAGGCTACACCTTC. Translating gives CASRHRAGLVGGYTF.

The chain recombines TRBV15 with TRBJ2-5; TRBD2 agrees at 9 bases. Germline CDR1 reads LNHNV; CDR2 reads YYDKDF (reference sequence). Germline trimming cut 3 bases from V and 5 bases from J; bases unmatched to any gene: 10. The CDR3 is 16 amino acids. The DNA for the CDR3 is TGTGCCACCAGCAGGTCACCGGGACTAGCTGAGGAGACCCAGTACTTC. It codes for CATSRSPGLAEETQYF.

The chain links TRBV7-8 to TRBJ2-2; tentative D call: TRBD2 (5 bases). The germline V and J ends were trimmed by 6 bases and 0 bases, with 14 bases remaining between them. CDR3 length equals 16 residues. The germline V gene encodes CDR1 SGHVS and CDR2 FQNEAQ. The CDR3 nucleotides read TGTGCCAGCAGTCCCCGGGAAGGAGCGAACACCGGGGAGCTGTTTTTT. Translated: CASSPREGANTGELFF.

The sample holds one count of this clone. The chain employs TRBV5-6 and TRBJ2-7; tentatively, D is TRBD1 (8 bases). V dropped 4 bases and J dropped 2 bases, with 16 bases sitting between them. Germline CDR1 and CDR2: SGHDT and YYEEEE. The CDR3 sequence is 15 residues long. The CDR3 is CASSRDRGGTYEQYF. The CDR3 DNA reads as TGTGCCAGCAGCCGAGACAGGGGAGGGACCTACGAGCAGTACTTC. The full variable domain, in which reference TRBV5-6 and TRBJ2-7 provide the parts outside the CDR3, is DAGVTQSPTHLIKTRGQQVTLRCSPKSGHDTVSWYQQALGQGPQFIFQYYEEEERQRGNFPDRFSGHQFPNYSSELNVNALLLGDSALYLCASSRDRGGTYEQYFGPGTRLTVT.

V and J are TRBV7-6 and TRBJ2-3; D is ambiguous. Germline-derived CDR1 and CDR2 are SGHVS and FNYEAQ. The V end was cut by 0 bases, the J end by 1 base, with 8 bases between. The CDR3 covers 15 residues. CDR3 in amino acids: CASSLAVVGTDTQYF. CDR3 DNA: TGTGCCAGCAGCTTAGCCGTAGTAGGCACAGATACGCAGTATTTT.

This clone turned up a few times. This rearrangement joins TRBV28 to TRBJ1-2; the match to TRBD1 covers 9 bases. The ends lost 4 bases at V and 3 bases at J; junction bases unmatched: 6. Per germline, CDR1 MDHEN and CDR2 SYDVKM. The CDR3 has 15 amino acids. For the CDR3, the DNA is TGTGCCAGCAGTTCACAGGGGGCTATCGACTATGGCTACACCTTC. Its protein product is CASSSQGAIDYGYTF.

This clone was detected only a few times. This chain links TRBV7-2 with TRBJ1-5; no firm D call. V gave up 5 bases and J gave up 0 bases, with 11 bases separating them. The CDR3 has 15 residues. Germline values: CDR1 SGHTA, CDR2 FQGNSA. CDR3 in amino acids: CASSQSALSNQPQHF. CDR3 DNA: TGTGCCAGCAGCCAGAGCGCACTTAGCAATCAGCCCCAGCATTTT. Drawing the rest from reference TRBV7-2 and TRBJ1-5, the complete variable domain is GAGVSQSPSNKVTEKGKDVELRCDPISGHTALYWYRQSLGQGLEFLIYFQGNSAPDKSGLPSDRFSAERTGGSVSTLTIQRTQQEDSAVYLCASSQSALSNQPQHFGDGTRLSIL.

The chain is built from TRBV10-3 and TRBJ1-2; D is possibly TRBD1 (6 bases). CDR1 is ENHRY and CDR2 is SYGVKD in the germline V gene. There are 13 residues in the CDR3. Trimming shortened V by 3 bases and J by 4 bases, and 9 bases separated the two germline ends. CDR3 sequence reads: CAISEGQSYGYTF. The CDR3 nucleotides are TGTGCCATCAGTGAAGGACAGTCCTATGGCTACACCTTC.

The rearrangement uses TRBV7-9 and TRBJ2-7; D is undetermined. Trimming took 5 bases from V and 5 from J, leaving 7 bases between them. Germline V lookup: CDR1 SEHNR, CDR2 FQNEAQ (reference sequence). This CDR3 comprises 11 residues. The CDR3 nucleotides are TGTGCCAGCAGCGTCCGGAACGAGCAGTACTTC. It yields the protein CASSVRNEQYF.

In DNA, the CDR3 is TGTGCCAGCAGCTGGGGACGTACGAACACCGGGGAGCTGTTTTTT. The encoded protein is CASSWGRTNTGELFF. The rearrangement links TRBV7-9 to TRBJ2-2, with D perhaps given as TRBD1 or TRBD2 (5 bases each). Trimming removed 4 bases at V and 0 bases at J, with 9 bases between. The CDR3 has 15 amino acids. CDR1 is SEHNR and CDR2 is FQNEAQ in the germline V gene (reference sequence).

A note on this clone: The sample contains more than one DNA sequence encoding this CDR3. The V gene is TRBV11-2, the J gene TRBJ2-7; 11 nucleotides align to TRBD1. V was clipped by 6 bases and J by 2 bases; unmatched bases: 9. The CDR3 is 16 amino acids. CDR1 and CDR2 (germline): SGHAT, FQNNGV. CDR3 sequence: CASRPRPGQGAYEQYF. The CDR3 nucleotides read TGTGCCAGCAGACCCCGACCGGGACAGGGGGCCTACGAGCAGTACTTC.

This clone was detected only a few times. The DNA for the CDR3 is TGTGCCAGCTCACTGATTGGACAGAGGAACACTGAAGCTTTCTTT. Protein: CASSLIGQRNTEAFF. The chain links TRBV18 to TRBJ1-1, with TRBD1 as a possible D gene (6 bases). The CDR3 length is 15 residues. V dropped 4 bases and J dropped 1 base, with 13 bases sitting between them. Germline assignment: CDR1 KGHSH and CDR2 LQKENI. Full variable domain (remainder filled in from reference TRBV18 and TRBJ1-1): NAGVMQNPRHLVRRRGQEARLRCSPMKGHSHVYWYRQLPEEGLKFMVYLQKENIIDESGMPKERFSAEFPKEGPSILRIQQVVRGDSAAYFCASSLIGQRNTEAFFGQGTRLTVV.